Presented here are 7 T cell receptor beta chains from one specimen sequenced in a study of blood T cell repertoires in COVID-19. Assay used: immunoSEQ multiplex PCR; TCRdb lists only in-frame clones, some missing. Among 170,000 or so clones listed, just over 85% were seen once. The sample taken for sequencing was peripheral blood. These receptors were obtained from a man in his fifties or sixties with active or convalescent COVID-19.

The chain recombines TRBV13 with TRBJ1-5, with a weak D call TRBD1 (5 bases). Per germline, CDR1 PRHDT and CDR2 FYEKMQ (reference sequence). This CDR3 region has 18 residues. Between the trimmed V and J ends, which lost 4 bases and 1 base, there was a span of 20 bases. The CDR3 region is CASSSTLGRVGSNQPQHF. The CDR3 DNA sequence: TGTGCCAGCAGCTCGACCTTAGGCAGGGTGGGAAGCAATCAGCCCCAGCATTTT.

With respect to this clone: Additional DNA sequences in this sample encode the identical CDR3. The J gene is TRBJ1-2, the V gene TRBV29-1, with D perhaps matching TRBD1 (6 bases). Germline-derived CDR1 and CDR2 are SQVTM and ANQGSEA. The CDR3 sequence is 13 residues long. V was pared by 3 bases and J by 3 bases, with 11 bases between. The CDR3 spells CSVEEQGHYGYTF. The CDR3 region has the DNA TGCAGCGTTGAGGAACAGGGACACTATGGCTACACCTTC.

This chain connects TRBV27 to TRBJ2-7; possible D gene TRBD1, 6 bases. CDR3 length: 15 residues. Germline loops: CDR1 MNHEY, CDR2 SMNVEV (reference sequence). V was trimmed by 2 bases and J by 6 bases, leaving 17 bases between them. CDR3 protein: CASSLRPGVGSEQYF. The CDR3 coding sequence is TGTGCCAGCAGTTTAAGGCCAGGGGTAGGTAGCGAGCAGTACTTC.

V and J are TRBV10-1 and TRBJ2-5, with D possibly being TRBD1 (6 bases). The V end lost 6 bases, the J end lost 1 base, and 9 bases lay between the germline ends. The CDR3 spans 13 residues. Germline assignment: CDR1 WNHNN and CDR2 SYGVQD (reference sequence). CDR3 in amino acids: CASSRDTQETQYF. The CDR3 bases are TGCGCCAGCAGCCGGGACACCCAAGAGACCCAGTACTTC.

The J gene is TRBJ2-1, the V gene TRBV3-1 (or the pseudogene TRBV3-2); D is ambiguous. The germline gives CDR1 LGHDT, CDR2 YNNKEL (reference sequence). Between the trimmed V and J ends, which lost 3 bases and 7 bases, there was a span of 7 bases. There are 12 residues in the CDR3. CDR3 protein: CASSHRLNEQFF. DNA of the CDR3: TGTGCCAGCAGCCATCGGTTGAATGAGCAGTTCTTC.

The sample holds one count of this clone. The chain uses TRBV25-1 and TRBJ2-1; 11 nucleotides match TRBD2. Germline CDR1 is MGHDK and CDR2 is SYGVNS. V lost 2 bases, J lost 8 bases, and 11 bases stayed unmatched. This CDR3 spans 17 amino acids. The CDR3 bases are TGTGCCAGCAGTGAAGGTCTAGCGGGGGGCCTAGGGGATGAGCAGTTCTTC. It encodes CASSEGLAGGLGDEQFF.

J is TRBJ2-5 and V is TRBV4-1; 7 positions agree with TRBD2. This CDR3 has 14 amino acids. The V gene end was trimmed by 2 bases and the J gene end by 1 base; junction bases not matched to a gene: 1. Germline V gene data show CDR1 as MGHRA and CDR2 as YSYEKL. The CDR3 sequence is CASSQTSVQETQYF. CDR3 in DNA: TGCGCCAGCAGCCAAACTAGCGTCCAAGAGACCCAGTACTTC.